This T cell receptor beta chain was sequenced in a study of blood T cell repertoires in COVID-19. At the level of the study: The samples span acute and convalescent COVID-19 from the United States, Italy and Spain.

Germline V gene data show CDR1 as LNHDA and CDR2 as SQIVND (reference sequence). CDR3 length: 13 residues. After removal of 4 bases from V and 9 bases from J, the junction contained 4 bases not matched to a gene. As handled by the study authors: By means of reference gene primer amplification, nucleated cell counts were estimated. Generated by immunoSEQ multiplex PCR, the TCRdb table keeps only in-frame clones and is missing some. V and J calls and clone size are copied from that table; D and trimming were computed from the DNA. The repertoire has 75,000 or so clones, roughly 85% of them found once; the top ten carry 15% to 20%.

V and J are TRBV19 and TRBJ2-1; TRBD2 matches at 9 bases. Material for sequencing was peripheral blood. The sequence came from a woman older than 75 with acute or convalescent COVID-19. DNA for the CDR3: TGTGCCAGTAGTAGGGTAGCGGGAGCTGAGCAGTTCTTC. Translated: CASSRVAGAEQFF. The full variable domain, completed using reference TRBV19 and TRBJ2-1, is DGGITQSPKYLFRKEGQNVTLSCEQNLNHDAMYWYRQDPGQGLRLIYYSQIVNDFQKGDIAEGYSVSREKKESFPLTVTSAQKNPTAFYLCASSRVAGAEQFFGPGTRLTVL.